These 17 T cell receptor beta chains share one sample of origin, sequenced in a study of long-term antiretroviral therapy in people with HIV. The libraries were made with immunoSEQ v3.0 at survey level. Here immunoSEQ multiplex PCR was the method, and the copy in TCRdb shows in-frame clones only, minus some. Of about 24,000 clones listed, about 79% are singletons. The sample consisted of unsorted PBMCs, taken 3 years after starting antiretroviral therapy. The receptor set was obtained from a man over 45 with HIV.

The chain couples TRBV11-2 to TRBJ2-1; tentatively, D is TRBD2 (5 bases). Germline CDR1 SGHAT, CDR2 FQNNGV. V shed 3 bases and J shed 7 bases, with 13 bases lying between them. The CDR3 consists of 14 residues. The CDR3 DNA sequence: TGTGCCAGCAGCTTCCTTCACGGGATGAATGAGCAGTTCTTC. Translation: CASSFLHGMNEQFF.

This clone showed up just a few times. This chain joins TRBV2 and TRBJ1-2; 7 bases match TRBD1. The CDR3 runs 15 residues. Germline V gives CDR1 SNHLY, CDR2 FYNNEI. Germline trimming cut 10 bases from V and 0 bases from J; bases unmatched to any gene: 11. The CDR3 loop reads CATPRGQRANYGYTF. The CDR3 DNA follows: TGTGCCACCCCGAGGGGGCAGAGAGCTAACTATGGCTACACCTTC.

The chain combines TRBV5-1 with TRBJ2-6; perhaps TRBD1 as D (5 bases). CDR1 and CDR2 (germline): SGHRS, YFSETQ. This CDR3 is 16 amino acids long. The V and J ends lost 2 bases and 1 base respectively, with 10 bases between them. CDR3 nucleotides: TGCGCCAGCAGCTTTAATCAGGGATCTGGGGCCAACGTCCTGACTTTC. Translating it yields CASSFNQGSGANVLTF.

The chain joins TRBV4-1 to TRBJ2-2; the match to TRBD2 covers 11 bases. The CDR3 consists of 16 residues. Per germline, CDR1 MGHRA and CDR2 YSYEKL. V lost 3 bases, J lost 4 bases, and 4 bases stayed unmatched. CDR3 loop: CASSQGLAEATGELFF. As DNA, the CDR3 is TGCGCCAGCAGCCAGGGACTAGCGGAGGCCACCGGGGAGCTGTTTTTT.

The chain couples TRBV15 to TRBJ2-7; 9 bases match TRBD1. V gave up 2 bases and J gave up 2 bases; unmatched junction bases: 1. CDR1 and CDR2 from the germline V gene are LNHNV and YYDKDF (reference sequence). The CDR3 has 14 amino acids. DNA for the CDR3: TGTGCCACCAGCAGAAACAGGGGGCCCTACGAGCAGTACTTC. This sequence encodes CATSRNRGPYEQYF.

V is TRBV28 and J is TRBJ1-4; D gene unclear. V lost 1 base and J 8 bases, leaving 5 bases between the germline ends. The CDR3 runs to 12 residues. The germline gives CDR1 MDHEN, CDR2 SYDVKM. This chain's CDR3 is CASSLSGEKLFF. CDR3 bases: TGTGCCAGCAGTTTATCTGGGGAAAAACTGTTTTTT.

The chain uses TRBV9 and TRBJ2-5, with no clear D. Germline CDR1 reads SGDLS; CDR2 reads YYNGEE. V gave up 0 bases and J gave up 1 base, with 10 bases separating them. The CDR3 length is 15 residues. CDR3: CASSVGWQSQETQYF. The CDR3 region has the DNA TGTGCCAGCAGCGTAGGATGGCAGTCCCAAGAGACCCAGTACTTC.

The rearrangement joins TRBV2 to TRBJ2-2, with 9 bases fitting TRBD1. This CDR3 is 14 amino acids long. CDR1 SNHLY and CDR2 FYNNEI come from the germline V gene. Trimming at V came to 7 bases and at J to 1 base, leaving 1 base not matched to a gene. DNA of the CDR3: TGTGCCAGCAAGGACAGGGGGAACACCGGGGAGCTGTTTTTT. Protein: CASKDRGNTGELFF.

The V and J genes are TRBV5-1 and TRBJ2-7, with D tentatively TRBD1 (6 bases). The CDR3 covers 14 residues. Deletions cut 2 bases from V and 5 bases from J, with 14 bases between. CDR1 SGHRS and CDR2 YFSETQ come from the germline V gene. CDR3 region: CASSLVKQGDEQYF. The CDR3 region has the DNA TGCGCCAGCAGCTTAGTAAAACAGGGCGACGAGCAGTACTTC.

A few counts support this clone. The genes are TRBV27 and TRBJ2-7; D remains unclear. CDR1 and CDR2 from the germline V gene are MNHEY and SMNVEV (reference sequence). This CDR3 is built from 11 residues. V shed 8 bases and J shed 4 bases, with 9 bases lying between them. The CDR3 spells CASVSSYEQYF. The DNA for the CDR3 is TGTGCCAGCGTGAGCTCTTACGAGCAGTACTTC.

The rearrangement links TRBV6-5 to TRBJ1-2, with D maybe TRBD1 (5 bases). Germline CDR1 MNHEY, CDR2 SVGAGI. Trimming cost V 4 bases and J 2 bases, with 14 bases left between them. The CDR3 consists of 15 residues. The CDR3 loop is CASSFFRGANYGYTF. Written as DNA, the CDR3 is TGTGCCAGCAGTTTCTTCAGAGGGGCAAACTATGGCTACACCTTC.

The chain carries TRBV27 and TRBJ2-1; 11 bases are shared with TRBD2. Germline values: CDR1 MNHEY, CDR2 SMNVEV (reference sequence). After removal of 4 bases from V and 6 bases from J, the junction contained 5 bases not matched to a gene. CDR3 length: 15 amino acids. The CDR3 sequence is CASSYRLAGSNEQFF. CDR3 coding DNA: TGTGCCAGCAGTTATCGACTAGCGGGATCCAATGAGCAGTTCTTC.

This chain joins TRBV18 and TRBJ2-7; 8 bases map to TRBD1. Unmatched junction bases numbered 11, after V lost 4 bases and J lost 0 bases. Germline V gene lookup returns CDR1 KGHSH and CDR2 LQKENI. This CDR3 region has 17 residues. For the CDR3, the DNA is TGTGCCAGCTCACGGGACAGGAGCCCCCCTAGCTCCTACGAGCAGTACTTC. As protein: CASSRDRSPPSSYEQYF.

In regard to this clone: One junction end does not reproduce the germline sequence, and a read error may be involved. The rearrangement uses TRBV4-3 and TRBJ2-7, with TRBD1 identical over 7 bases. CDR1 and CDR2 from the germline V gene are LGHNA and YSLEER. The CDR3 is made up of 15 amino acids. The CDR3 region is CASSQDLETYRGTVF. As DNA, the CDR3 is TGCGCCAGCAGCCAAGATCTCGAAACCTACAGGGGCACCGTCTTC.

This clone has only a few counts. J is TRBJ1-5 and V is TRBV19; TRBD1 might be the D (5 bases). CDR1 and CDR2 from the germline V gene are LNHDA and SQIVND (reference sequence). The CDR3 contains 15 residues. V was pared by 4 bases and J by 6 bases, with 16 bases between. This CDR3 is CASSTRWGRGQPQHF. The CDR3 region has the DNA TGTGCCAGTAGTACCAGATGGGGGAGGGGTCAGCCCCAGCATTTT.

The chain has TRBV5-4 and TRBJ2-7, with D uncertain. This CDR3 has 14 residues. Germline assignment: CDR1 SGHNT and CDR2 YYREEE (reference sequence). Trimming stripped 0 bases from V and 7 bases from J, with 14 bases between. The chain's CDR3 is CASSLATSSWEQYF. CDR3 nucleotides: TGTGCCAGCAGCTTGGCCACGAGCTCTTGGGAGCAGTACTTC.

J is TRBJ1-2 and V is TRBV7-3; D is ambiguous. Germline loops: CDR1 SGHTA, CDR2 FQGTGA. There are 13 residues in the CDR3. V was cut by 6 bases and J by 4 bases, with 12 bases left in between. The CDR3 sequence: CASSRAPGYGYTF. In DNA, the CDR3 is TGTGCCAGCAGTCGGGCCCCCGGCTATGGCTACACCTTC.